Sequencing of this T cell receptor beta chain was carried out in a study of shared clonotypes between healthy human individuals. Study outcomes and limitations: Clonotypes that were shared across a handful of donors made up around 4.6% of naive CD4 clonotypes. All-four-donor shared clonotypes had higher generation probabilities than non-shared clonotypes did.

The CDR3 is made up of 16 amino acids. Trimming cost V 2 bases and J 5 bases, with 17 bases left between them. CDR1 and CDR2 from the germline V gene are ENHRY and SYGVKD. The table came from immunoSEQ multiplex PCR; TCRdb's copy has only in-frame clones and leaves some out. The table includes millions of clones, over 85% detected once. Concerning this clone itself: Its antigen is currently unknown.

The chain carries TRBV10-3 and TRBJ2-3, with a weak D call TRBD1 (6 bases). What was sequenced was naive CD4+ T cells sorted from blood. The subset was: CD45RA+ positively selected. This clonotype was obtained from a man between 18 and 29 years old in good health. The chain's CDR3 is CAISEIRTVGKDTQYF. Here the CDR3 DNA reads TGTGCCATCAGTGAGATAAGGACAGTGGGTAAAGATACGCAGTATTTT.